This entry lists 28 T cell receptor beta chains sequenced from one sample in a study of blood T cell repertoires in COVID-19. The protocol was immunoSEQ multiplex PCR, while the TCRdb copy is restricted to in-frame clones and leaves out a portion. The sample carries roughly 170,000 clones, under 85% recorded once. Input material: peripheral blood. These receptors all come from a human donor in a cohort sampled during active COVID-19.

This clone was observed a few times. V gene TRBV7-8 combines with J gene TRBJ2-5, with 8 bases identical to TRBD1. The CDR3 is made up of 14 amino acids. V shed 4 bases, J shed 5 bases, and the junction held 6 bases outside the gene matches. The germline CDR1 and CDR2 sequences are SGHVS and FQNEAQ. Here the CDR3 DNA reads TGTGCCAGCAGCTCACGGACAGGGTTGGAGACCCAGTACTTC. Residues: CASSSRTGLETQYF. The variable domain in full, completed from reference TRBV7-8 and TRBJ2-5, reads GAGVSQSPRYKVAKRGQDVALRCDPISGHVSLFWYQQALGQGPEFLTYFQNEAQLDKSGLPSDRFFAERPEGSVSTLKIQRTQQEDSAVYLCASSSRTGLETQYFGPGTRLLVL.

Concerning this clone itself: This same CDR3 is encoded by further DNA sequences in the sample. The rearrangement links TRBV7-9 to TRBJ2-7; a possible D gene is TRBD2 (6 bases). Trimming stripped 1 base from V and 2 bases from J, with 9 bases between. Germline CDR1 SEHNR, CDR2 FQNEAQ (reference sequence). The CDR3 extends over 14 amino acids. The CDR3, as DNA: TGTGCCAGCAGCTTAGGGACGGGAGCCTACGAGCAGTACTTC. Its translation: CASSLGTGAYEQYF.

This clone has only one observation. The rearrangement links TRBV7-9 to TRBJ2-2; TRBD1 matches at 11 bases. J gave up 6 bases and V 5 bases, and 11 bases lay outside the gene matches. This CDR3 is 17 amino acids long. From germline, CDR1 is SEHNR and CDR2 FQNEAQ (reference sequence). The CDR3: CASSPPPGQGVAGELFF. CDR3 nucleotide sequence: TGTGCCAGCAGCCCCCCCCCGGGACAGGGGGTCGCCGGGGAGCTGTTTTTT.

In its sample, this clone was seen a few times. The rearrangement uses TRBV11-2 and TRBJ2-3; 8 bases map to TRBD1. The CDR3 has 14 residues. J gave up 4 bases and V 6 bases, and 6 bases lay outside the gene matches. CDR1 is SGHAT and CDR2 is FQNNGV in the germline V gene. For the CDR3, the DNA is TGTGCCAGCAGTCTGGACAGGGATGCAGATACGCAGTATTTT. It specifies CASSLDRDADTQYF.

V gene TRBV19 combines with J gene TRBJ1-5, with a weak D call TRBD1 (6 bases). With 6 bases removed from V and 2 bases from J, the gap between germline ends came to 17 bases. CDR1 and CDR2 (germline): LNHDA, SQIVND (reference sequence). The CDR3 is 16 residues long. The CDR3 sequence is CASSAQTGIGNQPQHF. CDR3 DNA: TGTGCCAGTAGCGCACAAACAGGGATTGGCAATCAGCCCCAGCATTTT.

V is TRBV5-1 and J is TRBJ1-1; D perhaps matches TRBD1 (6 bases). The V and J ends lost 2 bases and 0 bases respectively, with 11 bases between them. Germline loops: CDR1 SGHRS, CDR2 YFSETQ. The CDR3 has 15 amino acids. Written as DNA, the CDR3 is TGCGCCAGCAGCTTAACGGGACAACTGAACACTGAAGCTTTCTTT. This sequence encodes CASSLTGQLNTEAFF.

The chain has TRBV11-2 and TRBJ2-2, with D possibly TRBD2 on 5 matching bases. Germline CDR1 reads SGHAT; CDR2 reads FQNNGV. The CDR3 is 15 residues long. Trimming removed 5 bases at V and 6 bases at J, with 16 bases between. The CDR3, as DNA: TGTGCCAGCAGCGCCGCGGGCGCCGACGCCGGGGAGCTGTTTTTT. This codes for CASSAAGADAGELFF. Variable domain in full (rest from reference TRBV11-2 and TRBJ2-2): EAGVAQSPRYKIIEKRQSVAFWCNPISGHATLYWYQQILGQGPKLLIQFQNNGVVDDSQLPKDRFSAERLKGVDSTLKIQPAKLEDSAVYLCASSAAGADAGELFFGEGSRLTVL.

The chain combines TRBV7-9 with TRBJ1-3; 10 bases fit TRBD1. The CDR3 runs 13 residues. J was trimmed by 6 bases and V by 8 bases; bases with no gene match: 4. CDR1 SEHNR and CDR2 FQNEAQ come from the germline V gene (reference sequence). In DNA form, the CDR3 reads TGTGCCAGCGCCGACAGGGGGCTAAACACCATATATTTT. Its translation is CASADRGLNTIYF.

The gene calls are TRBV9 and TRBJ2-5; 8 bases agree with TRBD1. Germline V gives CDR1 SGDLS, CDR2 YYNGEE. V was pared by 0 bases and J by 5 bases, with 3 bases of the junction left unmatched. This CDR3 comprises 14 residues. CDR3 protein: CASSVGTGRETQYF. In nucleotides, the CDR3 is TGTGCCAGCAGCGTAGGGACAGGGAGGGAGACCCAGTACTTC.

The rearrangement joins TRBV6-5 to TRBJ2-1; 7 nucleotides agree with TRBD2. CDR3 length equals 16 residues. V trimming: 4 bases; J trimming: 1 base; junction bases outside the gene matches: 7. Germline assignment: CDR1 MNHEY and CDR2 SVGAGI. The DNA of the CDR3 is TGTGCCAGCAGTTCCTTACTAGCGAGTTCCTACAATGAGCAGTTCTTC. It codes for CASSSLLASSYNEQFF.

The rearrangement joins TRBV6-5 to TRBJ2-2, with 8 bases identical to TRBD1. This CDR3 is built from 13 residues. Germline V gene sequence: CDR1 MNHEY, CDR2 SVGAGI. The J segment lost 5 bases and the V segment lost 6 bases, leaving 2 bases of the junction unmatched. DNA of the CDR3: TGTGCCAGCAGAAGGACAGGGACCGGGGAGCTGTTTTTT. It translates to CASRRTGTGELFF.

The rearrangement uses TRBV18 and TRBJ2-5, with TRBD2 matching 7 bases. The germline V gene encodes CDR1 KGHSH and CDR2 LQKENI. The CDR3 covers 13 residues. J lost 4 bases, V lost 3 bases, and 2 bases had no gene match. CDR3 sequence reads: CASSPTGGETQYF. CDR3 nucleotide sequence: TGTGCCAGCTCACCCACGGGGGGAGAGACCCAGTACTTC.

This clone was detected ten times or more. The chain carries TRBV7-3 and TRBJ2-2; TRBD2 aligns across 9 bases. Germline V CDR1 and CDR2: SGHTA, FQGTGA. The CDR3 spans 16 residues. The junction had 5 bases not matched to a gene; V was cut back by 5 bases and J by 1 base. CDR3 region: CASSIIAGENTGELFF. CDR3 nucleotides: TGTGCCAGCAGCATTATAGCGGGGGAGAACACCGGGGAGCTGTTTTTT.

The CDR3 DNA follows: TGCGCCAGCTCCCGGACTAGCGGGGCGCCAGATACGCAGTATTTT. Its protein is CASSRTSGAPDTQYF. V gene TRBV5-1 combines with J gene TRBJ2-3; 12 bases agree with TRBD2. Germline V CDR1 and CDR2: SGHRS, YFSETQ. J gave up 4 bases and V 7 bases, and 7 bases lay outside the gene matches. CDR3 length: 15 residues.

This clone occurred once. The chain is built from TRBV2 and TRBJ1-4; 7 bases agree with TRBD1. V lost 6 bases to trimming and J lost 6 bases; unmatched junction nucleotides: 16. The CDR3 has 17 amino acids. Germline V gene lookup returns CDR1 SNHLY and CDR2 FYNNEI. The CDR3, as DNA: TGTGCCAGCAGCCAAACCCTCGGACAGGTAGTTTATGAAAAACTGTTTTTT. It is translated as CASSQTLGQVVYEKLFF.

The rearrangement joins TRBV27 to TRBJ1-5; tentative D call: TRBD1 (6 bases). This CDR3 region has 13 residues. Per the germline V gene, CDR1 is MNHEY and CDR2 is SMNVEV (reference sequence). Trimming left V 5 bases short and J 10 bases short, with 15 bases between. CDR3 loop: CASSETGTNPQHF. The CDR3 nucleotides read TGTGCCAGCAGTGAGACCGGGACAAACCCCCAGCATTTT.

V is TRBV27 and J is TRBJ2-2; TRBD2 is a possible D gene (5 bases). The CDR3 loop spans 14 amino acids. The V end was cut by 6 bases, the J end by 4 bases, with 12 bases between. Germline CDR1 MNHEY, CDR2 SMNVEV (reference sequence). In DNA, the CDR3 is TGTGCCAGCAGCCTGGACTTGTTCACCGGGGAGCTGTTTTTT. Encoded protein: CASSLDLFTGELFF.

The rearrangement links TRBV7-9 to TRBJ2-5; tentatively, D is TRBD1 (5 bases). This CDR3 spans 13 amino acids. Germline-derived CDR1 and CDR2 are SEHNR and FQNEAQ (reference sequence). Trimming cost V 3 bases and J 4 bases, with 9 bases left between them. Here the CDR3 DNA reads TGTGCCAGCAGCTTTAATAGGGGAGAGACCCAGTACTTC. This translates into CASSFNRGETQYF.

The chain is built from TRBV6-5 and TRBJ1-6, with a tentative D call TRBD1 (5 bases). Germline CDR1 and CDR2: MNHEY and SVGAGI. This CDR3 comprises 15 residues. Trimming took off 2 bases at V and 9 bases at J, with 14 bases between the two ends. The CDR3 bases are TGTGCCAGCAGTTACATAGGGGTAGATGGTTCACCCCTCCACTTT. It codes for CASSYIGVDGSPLHF.

The chain has TRBV6-6 and TRBJ2-2; D may be TRBD1 (6 bases). Germline V lookup: CDR1 MNHNY, CDR2 SVGAGI (reference sequence). The CDR3 covers 12 residues. V gave up 5 bases and J gave up 13 bases, with 14 bases separating them. CDR3: CASSRDPRGLFF. CDR3 coding DNA: TGTGCCAGCAGTAGGGACCCCAGGGGGCTGTTTTTT.

J is TRBJ2-7 and V is TRBV27; tentative D call: TRBD1 (6 bases). Per the germline V gene, CDR1 is MNHEY and CDR2 is SMNVEV (reference sequence). Deletions cut 0 bases from V and 4 bases from J, with 13 bases between. CDR3 length: 15 amino acids. Written as DNA, the CDR3 is TGTGCCAGCAGTTTATCTTCAGGGGTCGGATACGAGCAGTACTTC. It is translated as CASSLSSGVGYEQYF.

V is TRBV7-8 and J is TRBJ2-7, with D unclear. Germline values: CDR1 SGHVS, CDR2 FQNEAQ. Trimming pared 5 bases from V and 7 bases from J, leaving 9 bases between. The CDR3 covers 11 residues. CDR3 coding DNA: TGTGCCAGCAGCCCATCAGCGGAGCAGTACTTC. Translation: CASSPSAEQYF.

The chain uses TRBV5-1 and TRBJ1-1, with TRBD1 as a possible D gene (6 bases). The V end lost 0 bases, the J end lost 0 bases, and 15 bases lay between the germline ends. Germline CDR1 SGHRS, CDR2 YFSETQ. CDR3 length equals 17 residues. The CDR3 loop is CASSLAPQGVLNTEAFF. The CDR3 DNA reads as TGCGCCAGCAGCTTGGCCCCACAGGGCGTGTTGAACACTGAAGCTTTCTTT.

This chain connects TRBV5-1 to TRBJ1-1; 7 bases map to TRBD1. The J segment lost 5 bases and the V segment lost 5 bases, leaving 12 bases of the junction unmatched. CDR3 size: 15 residues. The V gene's germline CDR1 is SGHRS and CDR2 YFSETQ. CDR3 amino acids: CASSQGPIRGTEAFF. The CDR3 DNA sequence: TGCGCCAGCAGTCAGGGTCCCATCAGGGGGACTGAAGCTTTCTTT.

The V call is TRBV27, the J call TRBJ1-5; a possible D gene is TRBD1 (5 bases). The V end was cut by 5 bases, the J end by 9 bases, with 14 bases between. The germline gives CDR1 MNHEY, CDR2 SMNVEV (reference sequence). The CDR3 loop spans 13 amino acids. The CDR3, as DNA: TGTGCCAGCAGTCTGACTGGGGGGGGGCCCCAGCATTTT. Its protein is CASSLTGGGPQHF.

The chain couples TRBV7-9 to TRBJ1-1; possible D gene TRBD1, 6 bases. This CDR3 is built from 14 residues. Trimming took 2 bases from V and 3 from J, leaving 10 bases between them. Germline V gives CDR1 SEHNR, CDR2 FQNEAQ (reference sequence). CDR3 bases: TGTGCCAGCAGCTTATCAGGGGCGGACACTGAAGCTTTCTTT. Translated, it gives CASSLSGADTEAFF.

The J gene is TRBJ1-2, the V gene TRBV2; D might be TRBD1 (6 bases). Germline V gives CDR1 SNHLY, CDR2 FYNNEI. The CDR3 consists of 13 residues. V was cut by 8 bases and J by 4 bases, with 14 bases left in between. CDR3 amino acids: CASLSGDPYGYTF. DNA of the CDR3: TGTGCCAGCCTTTCAGGGGACCCCTATGGCTACACCTTC.

This clone was observed a few times. V gene TRBV7-9 combines with J gene TRBJ2-2; 8 nucleotides align to TRBD1. CDR3 length: 15 amino acids. Germline V gene lookup returns CDR1 SEHNR and CDR2 FQNEAQ (reference sequence). V trimming: 5 bases; J trimming: 5 bases; junction bases outside the gene matches: 7. CDR3 amino acids: CASSPDRVGTGELFF. As DNA, the CDR3 is TGTGCCAGCAGCCCGGACAGGGTTGGGACCGGGGAGCTGTTTTTT.